The rows below give T cell receptor beta chains drawn from one sample of a study of regulatory T cells in long-lasting Graves disease. One entry per CDR3 protein, called by TCRdb with MiXCR from the multiplex PCR reads. The sample lists about 440,000 distinct CDR3 sequences, roughly 17% occurring once. The data were also submitted as part of a second study, on T cells in Graves' hyperthyroidism and ophthalmopathy.

The sample consisted of peripheral blood mononuclear cells (PBMCs), taken at new diagnosis, from a patient treated with antithyroid drugs. Receptors were obtained from a young woman with Graves disease. Both conserved end residues are part of each CDR3. The D gene is left open where the match is weak. The size of a clone is reported for some rows only, either as once, few or many, or as a class for expanded clones.

v_gene: TRBV2
abundance: many
j_gene: TRBJ2-3
d_gene: .
CDR3aa: CASQNNYRSTDTQYF
CDR3nt: TGTGCCAGCCAAAACAACTATCGCAGCACAGATACGCAGTATTTT

v_gene: TRBV12-3/TRBV12-4
abundance: few
j_gene: TRBJ1-2
d_gene: TRBD1
CDR3aa: CASSPPGGTDLYGYTF
CDR3nt: TGTGCCAGCAGTCCCCCGGGGGGGACAGACCTCTATGGCTACACCTTC

v_gene: TRBV28
abundance: many
j_gene: TRBJ2-1
d_gene: TRBD2
CDR3aa: CASSTRTSGLSYNEQFF
CDR3nt: TGTGCCAGCAGTACCCGGACTAGCGGGTTGTCCTACAATGAGCAGTTCTTC

v_gene: TRBV7-2
abundance: many
j_gene: TRBJ2-1
d_gene: TRBD2
CDR3aa: CASSLQRGTYNEQFF
CDR3nt: TGTGCCAGCAGCCTCCAGCGGGGTACCTACAATGAGCAGTTCTTC

v_gene: TRBV4-1
abundance: .
j_gene: TRBJ2-7
d_gene: TRBD1
CDR3aa: CASSQRGTGNYEQYF
CDR3nt: TGCGCCAGCAGCCAGAGGGGGACAGGGAACTACGAGCAGTACTTC

v_gene: TRBV29-1
abundance: .
j_gene: TRBJ1-2
d_gene: .
CDR3aa: CSVEQGSYTF
CDR3nt: TGCAGCGTTGAGCAGGGTTCCTACACCTTC

v_gene: TRBV29-1
abundance: few
j_gene: TRBJ2-3
d_gene: .
CDR3aa: CSPRTANTQYF
CDR3nt: TGCAGCCCTCGGACCGCTAATACGCAGTATTTT

v_gene: TRBV27
abundance: .
j_gene: TRBJ2-3
d_gene: TRBD2
CDR3aa: CASSIMGTSGRERDTQYF
CDR3nt: TGTGCCAGCAGTATAATGGGGACTAGCGGGAGGGAAAGGGATACGCAGTATTTT

v_gene: TRBV24-1
abundance: .
j_gene: TRBJ1-1
d_gene: TRBD1
CDR3aa: CATSVSPRQGEMNTEAFF
CDR3nt: TGTGCCACCAGTGTCAGTCCCAGACAGGGCGAAATGAACACTGAAGCTTTCTTT

v_gene: TRBV12-3/TRBV12-4
abundance: many
j_gene: TRBJ1-1
d_gene: .
CDR3aa: CASTRRGGGEAFF
CDR3nt: TGTGCCAGCACCAGACGGGGAGGCGGAGAAGCTTTCTTT

v_gene: TRBV20-1
abundance: few
j_gene: TRBJ1-5
d_gene: TRBD1
CDR3aa: CSARGQFNQPQHF
CDR3nt: TGCAGTGCCAGGGGACAGTTTAATCAGCCCCAGCATTTT

v_gene: TRBV5-5
abundance: many
j_gene: TRBJ1-1
d_gene: .
CDR3aa: CASSFTGRGNTEAFF
CDR3nt: TGTGCCAGCAGCTTTACAGGGAGGGGGAACACTGAAGCTTTCTTT

v_gene: TRBV6-1
abundance: many
j_gene: TRBJ2-3
d_gene: .
CDR3aa: CASSPWNTQYF
CDR3nt: TGTGCCAGCAGCCCGTGGAATACGCAGTATTTT

v_gene: TRBV3-1
abundance: many
j_gene: TRBJ2-3
d_gene: TRBD2
CDR3aa: CASSQPQASGSTDTQYF
CDR3nt: TGTGCCAGCAGCCAACCTCAGGCTAGCGGGAGTACAGATACGCAGTATTTT

v_gene: TRBV30
abundance: .
j_gene: TRBJ2-7
d_gene: .
CDR3aa: CAWSGVGVEQYF
CDR3nt: TGTGCCTGGAGTGGGGTAGGGGTCGAGCAGTACTTC

v_gene: TRBV11-2
abundance: few
j_gene: TRBJ2-3
d_gene: .
CDR3aa: CASSSTKTRSFADTQYF
CDR3nt: TGTGCCAGCAGCTCCACCAAGACTAGGAGTTTCGCAGATACGCAGTATTTT

v_gene: TRBV28
abundance: few
j_gene: TRBJ2-4
d_gene: .
CDR3aa: CASSLRPTHTGRIQYF
CDR3nt: TGTGCCAGCAGTTTACGACCAACACATACCGGCCGCATTCAGTACTTC

v_gene: TRBV6-1
abundance: many
j_gene: TRBJ2-3
d_gene: TRBD2
CDR3aa: CASSRTSGITDTQYF
CDR3nt: TGTGCCAGCAGCCGGACTAGCGGGATTACAGATACGCAGTATTTT

v_gene: TRBV20-1
abundance: many
j_gene: TRBJ2-6
d_gene: .
CDR3aa: CSGEGVPSGANVLTF
CDR3nt: TGCAGTGGGGAAGGCGTTCCGTCTGGGGCCAACGTCCTGACTTTC

v_gene: TRBV28
abundance: many
j_gene: TRBJ2-2
d_gene: .
CDR3aa: CASRPTGTGELFF
CDR3nt: TGTGCCAGCAGACCGACAGGTACCGGGGAGCTGTTTTTT

v_gene: TRBV6-9
abundance: few
j_gene: TRBJ2-1
d_gene: .
CDR3aa: CASSYSLVNNEQFF
CDR3nt: TGTGCCAGCAGTTACTCTTTAGTGAACAATGAGCAGTTCTTC

v_gene: TRBV7-9
abundance: .
j_gene: TRBJ2-1
d_gene: TRBD1
CDR3aa: CASSQTGGFDEQFF
CDR3nt: TGTGCCAGCAGCCAGACAGGGGGTTTCGATGAGCAGTTCTTC

v_gene: TRBV7-9
abundance: few
j_gene: TRBJ2-5
d_gene: TRBD2
CDR3aa: CASSFLGLAGYQETQYF
CDR3nt: TGTGCCAGCAGCTTCCTCGGACTAGCGGGATATCAAGAGACCCAGTACTTC

v_gene: TRBV25-1
abundance: few
j_gene: TRBJ1-6
d_gene: .
CDR3aa: CASSECEGGWENSPLHF
CDR3nt: TGTGCCAGCAGTGAATGCGAAGGGGGTTGGGAAAATTCACCCCTCCACTTT

v_gene: TRBV28
abundance: .
j_gene: TRBJ1-5
d_gene: TRBD1
CDR3aa: CASSHGQGWGSNQPQHF
CDR3nt: TGTGCCAGCAGCCACGGACAGGGCTGGGGTAGCAATCAGCCCCAGCATTTT

v_gene: TRBV28
abundance: .
j_gene: TRBJ1-1
d_gene: .
CDR3aa: CASSLLDDHEAFF
CDR3nt: TGTGCCAGCAGTTTATTAGACGACCATGAAGCTTTCTTT

v_gene: TRBV20-1
abundance: many
j_gene: TRBJ2-1
d_gene: .
CDR3aa: CTGGYSDEQFF
CDR3nt: TGCACAGGCGGGTATTCCGATGAGCAGTTCTTC

v_gene: TRBV20-1
abundance: .
j_gene: TRBJ2-5
d_gene: TRBD2
CDR3aa: CSPSGRLETQYF
CDR3nt: TGCAGTCCTAGCGGGAGGCTCGAGACCCAGTACTTC

v_gene: TRBV6-2/TRBV6-3
abundance: few
j_gene: TRBJ2-2
d_gene: .
CDR3aa: CASSSGPTTGELFF
CDR3nt: TGTGCCAGCAGCTCGGGACCCACCACCGGGGAGCTGTTTTTT

v_gene: TRBV27
abundance: many
j_gene: TRBJ2-5
d_gene: .
CDR3aa: CASKTIGETQYF
CDR3nt: TGTGCCAGCAAGACAATCGGGGAGACCCAGTACTTC

v_gene: TRBV20-1
abundance: many
j_gene: TRBJ2-1
d_gene: .
CDR3aa: CSESLMLNEQFF
CDR3nt: TGCAGTGAATCTCTCATGCTTAATGAGCAGTTCTTC

v_gene: TRBV11-2
abundance: .
j_gene: TRBJ2-1
d_gene: TRBD2
CDR3aa: CAGSPRLAGAYNEQFF
CDR3nt: TGTGCCGGCAGCCCGAGACTAGCGGGTGCCTACAATGAGCAGTTCTTC

v_gene: TRBV7-9
abundance: few
j_gene: TRBJ1-2
d_gene: .
CDR3aa: CASSMGPYGYTF
CDR3nt: TGTGCCAGCAGCATGGGCCCCTATGGCTACACCTTC

v_gene: TRBV7-2
abundance: .
j_gene: TRBJ1-1
d_gene: .
CDR3aa: CASSLVPVGEPEAFF
CDR3nt: TGTGCCAGCAGCTTAGTTCCGGTGGGGGAACCTGAAGCTTTCTTT

v_gene: TRBV11-1
abundance: .
j_gene: TRBJ2-6
d_gene: .
CDR3aa: CASSLFGSTASGANVLTF
CDR3nt: TGTGCCAGCAGCTTATTTGGCAGCACAGCCTCTGGGGCCAACGTCCTGACTTTC

v_gene: TRBV20-1
abundance: many
j_gene: TRBJ1-2
d_gene: TRBD1
CDR3aa: CSAIRGLYGYTF
CDR3nt: TGCAGTGCTATAAGGGGGCTCTATGGCTACACCTTC

v_gene: TRBV7-3
abundance: few
j_gene: TRBJ2-2
d_gene: .
CDR3aa: CASSLTGLGTGELFF
CDR3nt: TGTGCCAGCAGCTTAACTGGGCTAGGGACCGGGGAGCTGTTTTTT

v_gene: TRBV5-1
abundance: many
j_gene: TRBJ2-1
d_gene: .
CDR3aa: CASSYQPESNNEQFF
CDR3nt: TGCGCCAGCAGCTACCAGCCGGAGTCCAACAATGAGCAGTTCTTC

v_gene: TRBV27
abundance: many
j_gene: TRBJ2-3
d_gene: .
CDR3aa: CASSLWAGRTTDTQYF
CDR3nt: TGTGCCAGCAGTTTATGGGCCGGCAGGACCACAGATACGCAGTATTTT

v_gene: TRBV18
abundance: many
j_gene: TRBJ2-7
d_gene: .
CDR3aa: CASSPQEYEQYF
CDR3nt: TGTGCCAGCTCACCACAGGAGTACGAGCAGTACTTC

v_gene: TRBV7-2
abundance: many
j_gene: TRBJ2-5
d_gene: .
CDR3aa: CASSLDSAETQYF
CDR3nt: TGTGCCAGCAGCTTGGATAGCGCAGAGACCCAGTACTTC

v_gene: TRBV6-1
abundance: few
j_gene: TRBJ2-1
d_gene: TRBD1
CDR3aa: CASRTGDRVIALSFF
CDR3nt: TGTGCCAGCAGGACCGGGGACAGGGTAATTGCTTTATCGTTCTTC

v_gene: TRBV6-1
abundance: many
j_gene: TRBJ1-5
d_gene: .
CDR3aa: CASSEDPGYQPQHF
CDR3nt: TGTGCCAGCAGTGAAGATCCAGGGTACCAGCCCCAGCATTTT

v_gene: TRBV7-2
abundance: many
j_gene: TRBJ2-7
d_gene: .
CDR3aa: CASSPEGESYEQYF
CDR3nt: TGTGCCAGCAGCCCTGAGGGCGAATCCTACGAGCAGTACTTC

v_gene: TRBV12-3/TRBV12-4
abundance: many
j_gene: TRBJ1-5
d_gene: .
CDR3aa: CASSLEGSHNQPQHF
CDR3nt: TGTGCCAGCAGTTTAGAAGGCAGCCACAATCAGCCCCAGCATTTT

v_gene: TRBV7-9
abundance: many
j_gene: TRBJ2-3
d_gene: .
CDR3aa: CASSLDITDTQYF
CDR3nt: TGTGCCAGCAGCTTAGATATCACAGATACGCAGTATTTT

v_gene: TRBV6-1
abundance: few
j_gene: TRBJ1-2
d_gene: .
CDR3aa: CASQFKWQGNNYGYTF
CDR3nt: TGTGCCAGCCAATTTAAGTGGCAGGGGAATAACTATGGCTACACCTTC

v_gene: TRBV12-3/TRBV12-4
abundance: many
j_gene: TRBJ1-1
d_gene: .
CDR3aa: CASSLVGPEAFF
CDR3nt: TGTGCCAGCAGTTTAGTTGGTCCTGAAGCTTTCTTT

v_gene: TRBV20-1
abundance: .
j_gene: TRBJ2-3
d_gene: TRBD2
CDR3aa: CSACLAGGPDTQYF
CDR3nt: TGCAGTGCGTGTCTAGCGGGAGGGCCGGATACGCAGTATTTT

v_gene: TRBV4-1
abundance: .
j_gene: TRBJ1-1
d_gene: TRBD1
CDR3aa: CASSTRQGETEAFF
CDR3nt: TGCGCCAGCAGCACCCGACAGGGAGAGACTGAAGCTTTCTTT

v_gene: TRBV5-1
abundance: many
j_gene: TRBJ2-2
d_gene: TRBD2
CDR3aa: CASSWTSANTGELFF
CDR3nt: TGCGCCAGCAGCTGGACTAGTGCGAACACCGGGGAGCTGTTTTTT

v_gene: TRBV7-6
abundance: .
j_gene: TRBJ2-7
d_gene: .
CDR3aa: CASSPQRGPSYEQYF
CDR3nt: TGTGCCAGCAGCCCCCAGAGGGGCCCTTCCTACGAGCAGTACTTC

v_gene: TRBV14
abundance: few
j_gene: TRBJ2-7
d_gene: TRBD2
CDR3aa: CASSQGPGLAYEQYF
CDR3nt: TGTGCCAGCAGCCAAGGACCGGGACTAGCCTACGAGCAGTACTTC

v_gene: TRBV7-9
abundance: .
j_gene: TRBJ2-3
d_gene: TRBD2
CDR3aa: CASSPGLAGRFSTDTQYF
CDR3nt: TGTGCCAGCAGCCCAGGGCTAGCGGGACGATTTAGCACAGATACGCAGTATTTT

v_gene: TRBV3-1
abundance: many
j_gene: TRBJ2-1
d_gene: .
CDR3aa: CASSQAPGFKGHNEQFF
CDR3nt: TGTGCCAGCAGCCAAGCCCCTGGTTTTAAAGGCCACAATGAGCAGTTCTTC

v_gene: TRBV28
abundance: few
j_gene: TRBJ2-7
d_gene: TRBD2
CDR3aa: CASSSPGLAGYYEQYF
CDR3nt: TGTGCCAGCAGTTCCCCGGGACTAGCGGGTTATTACGAGCAGTACTTC

v_gene: TRBV6-1
abundance: few
j_gene: TRBJ2-1
d_gene: .
CDR3aa: CASSSRRLPYNEQFF
CDR3nt: TGTGCCAGCAGCTCACGGCGTCTTCCATACAATGAGCAGTTCTTC